A single sample is the source of the 25 T cell receptor beta chains below, sequenced in a study of T cells in Graves' hyperthyroidism and ophthalmopathy (dated by TCRdb to about 2019). The library was built by means of multiplex PCR. Sequencing relied on an Illumina HiSeq 2000. Amplification of TCR beta CDR3 regions was carried out from RNA transcripts. The first round of RT-PCR for the TCR CDR3 was performed with the HTBI primer set and the Qiagen OneStep RT-PCR kit. The raw public data were reprocessed by TCRdb itself: fastp quality trimming at Q25, MiXCR clonotype calling, in-frame beta chains only. Here each entry gathers all rows of one CDR3 protein and keeps the most common genes and DNA. The sample has about 680,000 distinct CDR3 sequences on record, 35% of them singletons. The top ten hold around a third of the sample. Sequenced input: blood. The receptors derive from a woman aged 40 to 50 with Graves' hyperthyroidism.

This clonotype was seen only a few times. The chain carries TRBV7-2 and TRBJ2-7, with TRBD1 matching 8 bases. CDR3 length: 13 amino acids. V trimming: 8 bases; J trimming: 5 bases; junction bases outside the gene matches: 8. Germline V gives CDR1 SGHTA, CDR2 FQGNSA. In DNA form, the CDR3 reads TGTGCCAGCCGCGGACAGGGACGGGACGAGCAGTACTTC. As protein: CASRGQGRDEQYF. Together with reference TRBV7-2 and TRBJ2-7, the CDR3 gives the full variable domain: GAGVSQSPSNKVTEKGKDVELRCDPISGHTALYWYRQSLGQGLEFLIYFQGNSAPDKSGLPSDRFSAERTGGSVSTLTIQRTQQEDSAVYLCASRGQGRDEQYFGPGTRLTVT.

This clonotype was counted ten times or more. V usage is TRBV6-6 and J usage is TRBJ1-2, with TRBD1 identical over 7 bases. The junction had 3 bases not matched to a gene; V was cut back by 2 bases and J by 3 bases. Germline CDR1 reads MNHNY; CDR2 reads SVGAGI (reference sequence). The CDR3 runs to 14 residues. The CDR3 loop is CASSYDREDYGYTF. Written as DNA, the CDR3 is TGTGCCAGCAGTTACGACAGGGAAGACTATGGCTACACCTTC.

This clonotype has at least ten counts. The chain carries TRBV24-1 and TRBJ2-5; D remains ambiguous. With 4 bases removed from V and 5 bases from J, the gap between germline ends came to 4 bases. Germline V CDR1 and CDR2: KGHDR, SFDVKD. CDR3 length: 11 residues. CDR3 sequence reads: CATSERETQYF. Here the CDR3 DNA reads TGTGCCACCAGTGAACGGGAGACCCAGTACTTC.

V and J are TRBV29-1 and TRBJ1-1; D is ambiguous. CDR3 length equals 17 residues. Germline V lookup: CDR1 SQVTM, CDR2 ANQGSEA. Trimming pared 6 bases from V and 0 bases from J, leaving 23 bases between. The CDR3 sequence is CSVYGSKASRMNTEAFF. The CDR3 DNA sequence: TGCAGCGTGTACGGTTCAAAGGCGTCGCGGATGAACACTGAAGCTTTCTTT.

This clonotype was counted between two and nine times. The gene calls are TRBV6-5 and TRBJ1-3; TRBD1 aligns across 7 bases. The trim removed 2 bases at V and 5 bases at J, leaving 9 bases unmatched. This CDR3 has 16 residues. Per the germline V gene, CDR1 is MNHEY and CDR2 is SVGAGI. This chain's CDR3 is CASSYRGQSARNTIYF. DNA for the CDR3: TGTGCCAGCAGTTACCGGGGACAGTCCGCTCGAAACACCATATATTTT.

This clonotype was seen only a few times. J is TRBJ1-3 and V is TRBV15; no firm D call. This CDR3 has 16 residues. Germline loops: CDR1 LNHNV, CDR2 YYDKDF (reference sequence). V lost 5 bases and J lost 0, with 14 bases in between. The CDR3 sequence is CATSPRRYTSGNTIYF. The CDR3 DNA is TGTGCCACCAGCCCTCGGCGATATACCTCTGGAAACACCATATATTTT. The variable domain in full, completed from reference TRBV15 and TRBJ1-3, reads DAMVIQNPRYQVTQFGKPVTLSCSQTLNHNVMYWYQQKSSQAPKLLFHYYDKDFNNEADTPDNFQSRRPNTSFCFLDIRSPGLGDTAMYLCATSPRRYTSGNTIYFGEGSWLTVV.

V is TRBV20-1 and J is TRBJ2-7; tentatively, D is TRBD1 or TRBD2 (5 bases each). Germline-derived CDR1 and CDR2 are DFQATT and SNEGSKA (reference sequence). Trimming removed 2 bases from V and 4 bases from J, with 12 bases in between. CDR3 size: 13 residues. CDR3 bases: TGCAGTGCTAGATCGTTCGGGGCGTACGAGCAGTACTTC. Translation: CSARSFGAYEQYF.

As regards this clonotype: A much bigger clone sits one base away, suggesting this may be a read error. Since the CDR3 does not end with the conserved phenylalanine or tryptophan, this likely comes from a read error. The chain links TRBV11-2 to TRBJ1-1; TRBD1 aligns across 7 bases. CDR1 is SGHAT and CDR2 is FQNNGV in the germline V gene. The V gene end was trimmed by 5 bases and the J gene end by 7 bases; junction bases not matched to a gene: 7. The CDR3 has 13 amino acids. The CDR3 here is CASSPRDRNEAFL. The CDR3 DNA reads as TGTGCCAGCAGCCCCCGGGACAGAAATGAAGCTTTCCTT.

The chain links TRBV7-9 to TRBJ1-1; D gene ambiguous. This CDR3 contains 16 residues. Trimming took off 6 bases at V and 3 bases at J, with 20 bases between the two ends. Germline CDR1 is SEHNR and CDR2 is FQNEAQ (reference sequence). In nucleotides, the CDR3 is TGTGCCAGCAGTCAATACAGACAAAGGCGGGACACTGAAGCTTTCTTT. Translating gives CASSQYRQRRDTEAFF.

On this clonotype: One junction end does not reproduce the germline sequence, and a read error may be involved. V is TRBV7-2 and J is TRBJ1-1; D is ambiguous. Germline assignment: CDR1 SGHTA and CDR2 FQGNSA. This CDR3 comprises 15 residues. The CDR3 sequence is CASSLEWQLNTGAFF. The DNA for the CDR3 is TGTGCCAGCAGCTTGGAATGGCAGTTGAACACTGGAGCTTTCTTT.

The chain employs TRBV3-1 and TRBJ1-2; D is unresolved. Trimming stripped 0 bases from V and 8 bases from J, with 10 bases between. CDR1 LGHDT and CDR2 YNNKEL come from the germline V gene (reference sequence). The CDR3 extends over 13 amino acids. This CDR3 reads CASSQEVRRGYTF. As DNA, the CDR3 is TGTGCCAGCAGCCAAGAAGTAAGGAGAGGCTACACCTTC. The variable domain in full, completed from reference TRBV3-1 and TRBJ1-2, reads DTAVSQTPKYLVTQMGNDKSIKCEQNLGHDTMYWYKQDSKKFLKIMFSYNNKELIINETVPNRFSPKSPDKAHLNLHINSLELGDSAVYFCASSQEVRRGYTFGSGTRLTVV.

The V gene is TRBV6-4, the J gene TRBJ2-7; D gene uncertain. CDR1 is MRHNA and CDR2 is SNTAGT in the germline V gene. The V end was cut by 5 bases, the J end by 3 bases, with 14 bases between. The CDR3 has 14 residues. The chain's CDR3 is CASSLQVEHYEQYF. The CDR3 nucleotides are TGTGCCAGCAGTCTCCAGGTGGAGCACTACGAGCAGTACTTC.

The V and J genes are TRBV19 and TRBJ1-2; D unclear. CDR3 length: 12 amino acids. Germline V gene data show CDR1 as LNHDA and CDR2 as SQIVND (reference sequence). V lost 5 bases to trimming and J lost 8 bases, with 12 bases between them. This chain's CDR3 is CASSASPAGYTF. The CDR3 DNA sequence: TGTGCCAGTAGTGCTTCACCCGCGGGCTACACCTTC.

This clonotype occurred a few times. The chain combines TRBV7-2 with TRBJ2-7; 10 bases align to TRBD1. This CDR3 region has 14 residues. V lost 6 bases, J lost 6 bases, and 8 bases stayed unmatched. Germline V gives CDR1 SGHTA, CDR2 FQGNSA. CDR3 loop: CASSTGTGDTEQYF. CDR3 DNA: TGTGCCAGCAGTACCGGGACAGGGGATACCGAGCAGTACTTC.

The chain carries TRBV7-2 and TRBJ1-6; D unclear. The CDR3 length is 16 residues. V was pared by 2 bases and J by 0 bases, with 8 bases between. Germline V lookup: CDR1 SGHTA, CDR2 FQGNSA. The CDR3 is CASSLRSSSYNSPLHF. In DNA, the CDR3 is TGTGCCAGCAGCTTAAGGTCGAGCTCCTATAATTCACCCCTCCACTTT.

The table lists this clonotype with a few counts. The chain couples TRBV12-3 or TRBV12-4 to TRBJ1-4; 7 bases agree with TRBD1. The CDR3 has 17 residues. The V and J ends lost 1 base and 8 bases, in that order; junction bases with no gene match: 13. The CDR3 DNA reads TGTGCCAGCAGTTTAGGTTATAAGGGGGCGCGAGTGGAAAAACTGTTTTTT. Protein sequence: CASSLGYKGARVEKLFF.

This clonotype has a count of ten or more. The rearrangement links TRBV5-1 to TRBJ2-7; D tentatively reads TRBD1 or TRBD2 (5 bases each). Trimming pared 3 bases from V and 5 bases from J, leaving 12 bases between. Germline V gene lookup returns CDR1 SGHRS and CDR2 YFSETQ. This CDR3 spans 13 amino acids. The CDR3 bases are TGCGCCAGCAGCTCGGCAAGGGACCACGAGCAGTACTTC. Protein product: CASSSARDHEQYF.

This clonotype was counted ten times or more. A much larger clone differs by one base, so this may be a read error. The chain couples TRBV7-8 to TRBJ1-2; D may be TRBD1 (5 bases). This CDR3 has 12 residues. Per the germline V gene, CDR1 is SGHVS and CDR2 is FQNEAQ. The V and J ends lost 3 bases and 4 bases respectively, with 6 bases between them. CDR3 residues: CASSFGGYGYTF. As DNA, the CDR3 is TGTGCCAGCAGCTTCGGGGGCTATGGCTACACCTTC.

As regards this clonotype: A much larger clone differs from this one at a single base, so this may be a read error. The chain links TRBV7-2 to TRBJ1-1; 9 nucleotides align to TRBD1. The CDR3 is made up of 14 amino acids. V gave up 5 bases and J gave up 3 bases; unmatched junction bases: 4. The germline V gene encodes CDR1 SGHTA and CDR2 FQGNSA. CDR3 protein: CASSEQGAYTEAFF. CDR3 coding DNA: TGTGCCAGCAGCGAACAGGGGGCGTACACTGAAGCTTTCTTT.

The rearrangement links TRBV7-2 to TRBJ2-7, with 7 positions matching TRBD2. This CDR3 is built from 15 residues. V dropped 5 bases and J dropped 7; count of bases not matched to a gene: 14. Per germline, CDR1 SGHTA and CDR2 FQGNSA. This chain's CDR3 is CASSRSGDPYNEQYF. The DNA for the CDR3 is TGTGCCAGCAGCCGAAGCGGGGACCCCTACAATGAGCAGTACTTC.

The V call is TRBV10-3, the J call TRBJ1-3; D is ambiguous. Trimming pared 10 bases from V and 1 base from J, leaving 14 bases between. Germline CDR1 and CDR2: ENHRY and SYGVKD. CDR3 size: 14 residues. For the CDR3, the DNA is TGTGCCAGCACCCTAGCCGGGTCTGGAAACACCATATATTTT. Its translation: CASTLAGSGNTIYF.

This clonotype was seen a handful of times. CDR3 amino acids: CSLVLPMNTEAFF. For the CDR3, the DNA is TGCAGTTTGGTTTTGCCAATGAACACTGAAGCTTTCTTT. The chain is built from TRBV20-1 and TRBJ1-1; D gene uncertain. V was trimmed by 8 bases and J by 0 bases, leaving 13 bases between them. The CDR3 sequence is 13 residues long. Germline CDR1 is DFQATT and CDR2 is SNEGSKA (reference sequence).

V gene TRBV10-3 combines with J gene TRBJ2-2; 10 nucleotides agree with TRBD1. The CDR3 spans 15 residues. The V gene end was trimmed by 6 bases and the J gene end by 7 bases; junction bases not matched to a gene: 8. CDR1 is ENHRY and CDR2 is SYGVKD in the germline V gene. CDR3 sequence reads: CAIRGTGERNGELFF. CDR3 nucleotide sequence: TGTGCCATCAGGGGGACAGGGGAGAGGAACGGGGAGCTGTTTTTT.

This clonotype came up many times. This chain joins TRBV19 and TRBJ1-5, with D unresolved. Looked up from germline, CDR1 is LNHDA and CDR2 is SQIVND (reference sequence). The CDR3 covers 12 residues. V was shortened by 4 bases and J by 11 bases, with 12 bases between the two germline ends. The CDR3 region is CASSTTSQTQHF. CDR3 bases: TGTGCCAGTAGTACCACCTCCCAAACCCAGCATTTT.

The genes are TRBV19 and TRBJ1-1; TRBD1 is a possible D gene (6 bases). The ends were cut back, 3 bases at V and 0 bases at J, with 11 bases in the middle. Germline V gene lookup returns CDR1 LNHDA and CDR2 SQIVND (reference sequence). This CDR3 has 15 residues. CDR3 loop: CASSIIGGLNTEAFF. The CDR3 nucleotides are TGTGCCAGTAGTATCATAGGGGGATTGAACACTGAAGCTTTCTTT.